The text below deals with one TCR beta chain. This sample was taken from a study of shared clonotypes between healthy human individuals. Repertoires were generated with immunoSEQ multiplex PCR, while TCRdb's copy carries only in-frame clones and drops some. The data hold roughly 850,000 clones, with around 96% observed a single time. Selected positively for CCR7 and CD45RO-negative, naive CD8 cells excluded terminally differentiated effector memory CD45RA+ cells. Between the trimmed V and J ends, which lost 7 bases and 2 bases, there was a span of 5 bases. The CDR3 is 11 amino acids. Germline values: CDR1 MNHEY, CDR2 SVGAGI.

The clonotype was recovered from a man younger than 45 in good health. Material: naive CD8+ T cells sorted from blood. This chain links TRBV6-5 with TRBJ1-1, with D unresolved. DNA of the CDR3: TGTGCCAGCATCCTAAACACTGAAGCTTTCTTT. Translating gives CASILNTEAFF.